The source of this TCR beta chain is a study of T cell responses to AZD1222 COVID-19 vaccine (dated by TCRdb to the early 2020s). Some background on the complete study: TCR sequencing was performed for fewer than 250 trial participants, of whom some 200 were given two doses of AZD1222 and around 25 were given two doses of MenACWY control vaccine. Trial participants were enrolled by age into 18-55, 56-69 and 70-plus year subgroups, with 148, 28 and 57 TCR-sequenced participants respectively.

Comments on this clone: Its antigen is still unknown. Qualities for individual bases were not recorded, and no much larger clone is one base off.

V lost 0 bases and J lost 6 bases; the stretch between them is 10 bases long. The germline V gene specifies SGHRS as CDR1 and YFSETQ as CDR2. From cysteine to phenylalanine, the CDR3 is 15 amino acids long. Of all the DNA, just the CDR3 is kept, 45 bases in frame from base 1. Results the study describes overall, beyond this receptor: The 56-69-year group was small, and its depth increase did not reach significance, likely because of low power. After two AZD1222 doses, spike-specific TCR breadth and depth were significantly higher than at day 0 and than in MenACWY recipients. Nearly half of unique spike-specific TCRs reportedly recognized epitopes outside regions mutated in the B.1.351 and B.1.1.7 variants. Participants were mostly white British and included more females than males, and it was suggested by the authors that clonal diversity may have been underestimated. Only six AZD1222 recipients were SARS-CoV-2 seropositive at baseline, limiting conclusions about previously exposed vaccinees. Vaccine-associated CD4 TCRs spanned the whole spike protein, with dominant responses in regions 160-218 and 743-854. Because no samples from the day 14 peak response were available, repertoires could be characterized only after the peak T cell response.

In light of the paper, this sample's time point label describes: about 28 days (+/-7) after the second vaccine dose. Because spike-specific TCR depth and breadth did not differ between the two schedules, AZD1222 recipients who got a second dose at roughly 4 weeks were pooled with those who got a second dose at roughly 12 weeks. Vaccinee samples came from UK trials COV001 and COV002, including a single-blind randomized controlled phase 2/3 trial of AZD1222 (ChAdOx1 nCoV-19) in healthy adults. Trial participant PBMC samples were collected at day 0 and day 28 after the second dose for TCRbeta chain sequencing. The CDR3 regions of human TCRbeta chains were subjected to immunosequencing. The original methods were these. TCRs in the repertoires were matched against a reference library of SARS-CoV-2-specific TCRs that had been generated with the MIRA antigen-specificity platform. Breadth was defined as the fraction of unique TCRs that were SARS-CoV-2-associated. Depth was defined as the fraction of total T cells that were SARS-CoV-2-associated. Using the MIRA data, every spike-specific TCR was mapped to the spike region that the TCR reacted to and assigned to either a CD4 or a CD8 class. Log10-transformed breadth and depth values were compared by one-way ANOVA with Sidak's multiple comparisons tests. TCRdb limited this immuneACCESS table to in-frame rearrangements with V and J called. A share of clones is missing; checked studies link under half to unresolved V genes, and the rest is unexplained. V and J calls and clone size follow that table, whereas D and trimming were derived from the DNA. In all, the sample holds some 190,000 clones, and 80% to 95% of those were seen once. The ten largest make up roughly 1.7% of the sample.

The source of this sequence is an adult who received the AZD1222 COVID-19 vaccine. This chain is built from TRBV5-1 and TRBJ1-6; the D gene identity is not certain. This specimen was peripheral blood, taken 28 days after the second AZD1222 dose. The DNA reads TGCGCCAGCAGCTTGGATACGGGAGGTAATTCACCCCTCCACTTT. Its amino acids are CASSLDTGGNSPLHF. With the rest looked up from the reference TRBV5-1 and TRBJ1-6 genes rather than sequenced, the full variable domain is KAGVTQTPRYLIKTRGQQVTLSCSPISGHRSVSWYQQTPGQGLQFLFEYFSETQRNKGNFPGRFSGRQFSNSRSEMNVSTLELGDSALYLCASSLDTGGNSPLHFGNGTRLTVT.